The 17 T cell receptor beta chains given below trace back to one sample, sequenced in a study of T cell responses to AZD1222 COVID-19 vaccine. The protocol was immunoSEQ multiplex PCR, while the TCRdb copy is restricted to in-frame clones and leaves out a portion. The data contain 150,000 or so clones, roughly nine tenths of them singletons. The specimen was peripheral blood, collected on day 0 of AZD1222 vaccination. The receptors derive from an adult in good health.

The V call is TRBV5-1, the J call TRBJ1-1; D not certain. CDR3 length: 14 amino acids. From germline, CDR1 is SGHRS and CDR2 YFSETQ. V lost 2 bases and J 5 bases, leaving 13 bases between the germline ends. CDR3 in DNA: TGCGCCAGCAGCTTTACGCTGGGAAATACTGAAGCTTTCTTT. This encodes CASSFTLGNTEAFF.

This rearrangement joins TRBV5-6 to TRBJ2-3; 11 bases fit TRBD2. The V and J ends lost 0 bases and 8 bases, in that order; junction bases with no gene match: 2. The V gene's germline CDR1 is SGHDT and CDR2 YYEEEE. This CDR3 comprises 14 residues. CDR3 nucleotide sequence: TGTGCCAGCAGCTTGGGAACTAGCGGGAGTACGCAGTATTTT. This codes for CASSLGTSGSTQYF.

V usage is TRBV23-1 and J usage is TRBJ1-4, with TRBD1 matching over 9 bases. TRBV23-1 is treated as an ORF (open reading frame) with a function not yet certain. The CDR3 consists of 19 residues. Trimming at V came to 2 bases and at J to 0 bases, leaving 10 bases not matched to a gene. The CDR3 region has the DNA TGCGCCAGCAGTCAACCGGTGGACAGGGGAAAATCAACTAATGAAAAACTGTTTTTT. This gives the protein CASSQPVDRGKSTNEKLFF.

The count of this clone is one. Sequence at one end of the junction differs from germline and may be a read error. CDR3 region: CASSDRDTQAFF. DNA for the CDR3: TGTGCCAGCAGTGACCGGGACACTCAAGCTTTCTTT. The chain links TRBV2 to TRBJ1-1, with D tentatively TRBD1 (6 bases). CDR1 and CDR2 (germline): SNHLY, FYNNEI. The CDR3 covers 12 residues.

CDR3 in amino acids: CASSQDIPSGSLRWPDTQYF. CDR3 in DNA: TGTGCCAGCAGCCAAGATATCCCTAGCGGGAGTTTGCGGTGGCCAGATACGCAGTATTTT. The chain combines TRBV3-1 (or the pseudogene TRBV3-2) with TRBJ2-3; 10 nucleotides line up with TRBD2. The V gene's germline CDR1 is LGHDT and CDR2 YNNKEL (reference sequence). This CDR3 comprises 20 residues. V was pared by 0 bases and J by 4 bases, with 16 bases of the junction left unmatched.

V gene TRBV5-5 combines with J gene TRBJ1-3, with D uncertain. The CDR3 totals 15 residues. In germline, CDR1 is SGHKS, CDR2 YYEKEE (reference sequence). The germline V and J ends were trimmed by 4 bases and 0 bases, with 11 bases remaining between them. CDR3 protein: CASSPSVLSGNTIYF. The DNA of the CDR3 is TGTGCCAGCAGCCCCTCAGTCCTCTCTGGAAACACCATATATTTT.

This chain links TRBV6-5 with TRBJ2-1, with TRBD2 matching over 7 bases. From germline, CDR1 is MNHEY and CDR2 SVGAGI. This CDR3 region has 14 residues. V lost 7 bases, J lost 12 bases, and 15 bases stayed unmatched. The CDR3 coding sequence is TGTGCCAGCAATGGGCTAGCGGAAATTCTGGGGCAGTTCTTC. Encoded protein: CASNGLAEILGQFF.

V and J are TRBV18 and TRBJ1-4; 7 positions agree with TRBD1. There are 15 residues in the CDR3. CDR1 KGHSH and CDR2 LQKENI come from the germline V gene. J was trimmed by 6 bases and V by 1 base; bases with no gene match: 5. The CDR3 DNA follows: TGTGCCAGCTCACCACTCAGGGGGAACGATGAAAAACTGTTTTTT. As protein: CASSPLRGNDEKLFF.

V is TRBV6-2 or TRBV6-3 and J is TRBJ2-3, with 8 bases aligning to TRBD2. V was pared by 0 bases and J by 14 bases, with 22 bases of the junction left unmatched. Germline CDR1 is MNHEY and CDR2 is SVGEGT. The CDR3 covers 18 residues. CDR3 nucleotide sequence: TGTGCCAGCAGTTACTCGAACAGGAGGGGACCGTTCCAAGCGGGGGCGTATTTT. It translates to CASSYSNRRGPFQAGAYF.

This chain joins TRBV19 and TRBJ1-3; TRBD1 might be the D (6 bases). Germline V gives CDR1 LNHDA, CDR2 SQIVND (reference sequence). The V end lost 3 bases, the J end lost 4 bases, and 10 bases lay between the germline ends. The CDR3 is 14 residues long. The CDR3 reads CASSMRGPGNTIYF. CDR3 coding DNA: TGTGCCAGTAGTATGCGGGGGCCCGGAAACACCATATATTTT.

The J gene is TRBJ2-7, the V gene TRBV5-8; 8 bases fit TRBD1. The germline gives CDR1 SGHTS, CDR2 YDEGEE. V shed 4 bases, J shed 0 bases, and the junction held 6 bases outside the gene matches. The CDR3 is made up of 15 amino acids. DNA for the CDR3: TGTGCCAGCAGCATCTGGACAGGGAGCTCCTACGAGCAGTACTTC. Its protein is CASSIWTGSSYEQYF.

The J gene is TRBJ2-7, the V gene TRBV6-1, with a weak D call TRBD1 (6 bases). Germline values: CDR1 MNHNS, CDR2 SASEGT. This CDR3 is built from 15 residues. Trimming removed 1 base at V and 5 bases at J, with 15 bases between. The chain's CDR3 is CASSEGQGPGHEQYF. The CDR3 nucleotides read TGTGCCAGCAGTGAAGGGCAGGGGCCGGGTCACGAGCAGTACTTC.

V gene TRBV29-1 combines with J gene TRBJ1-5; TRBD1 is a possible D gene (6 bases). V gave up 7 bases and J gave up 7 bases, with 17 bases separating them. This CDR3 has 13 residues. The germline CDR1 and CDR2 sequences are SQVTM and ANQGSEA. The chain's CDR3 is CSGDHREGQPQHF. CDR3 coding DNA: TGCAGCGGCGACCACAGGGAGGGGCAGCCCCAGCATTTT. Together with reference TRBV29-1 and TRBJ1-5, the CDR3 gives the full variable domain: SAVISQKPSRDICQRGTSLTIQCQVDSQVTMMFWYRQQPGQSLTLIATANQGSEATYESGFVIDKFPISRPNLTFSTLTVSNMSPEDSSIYLCSGDHREGQPQHFGDGTRLSIL.

The gene calls are TRBV6-2 or TRBV6-3 and TRBJ1-2, with TRBD1 matching over 11 bases. The CDR3 extends over 15 amino acids. Germline CDR1 reads MNHEY; CDR2 reads SVGEGT. V lost 0 bases and J lost 7; bases outside the gene matches: 4. CDR3 nucleotides: TGTGCCAGCAGTTACTCGCGGACAGGGGGCACTGGCTACACCTTC. This translates into CASSYSRTGGTGYTF.

The genes are TRBV3-1 (or the pseudogene TRBV3-2) and TRBJ1-3; D is uncertain. The germline V gene encodes CDR1 LGHDT and CDR2 YNNKEL (reference sequence). V was clipped by 1 base and J by 0 bases, with 4 bases between them. The CDR3 extends over 14 amino acids. In DNA form, the CDR3 reads TGTGCCAGCAGCCAAGGGAGCTCTGGAAACACCATATATTTT. As protein: CASSQGSSGNTIYF.

CDR3 loop: CASSLEAGSFNQPQHF. The CDR3 DNA is TGTGCCAGCAGCCTAGAGGCGGGGAGCTTTAATCAGCCCCAGCATTTT. The chain joins TRBV7-6 to TRBJ1-5, with unresolved D. This CDR3 region has 16 residues. In germline, CDR1 is SGHVS, CDR2 FNYEAQ. V lost 5 bases and J 4 bases, leaving 18 bases between the germline ends.

J is TRBJ1-1 and V is TRBV7-3, with D unclear. Trimming removed 0 bases at V and 4 bases at J, with 6 bases between. CDR1 is SGHTA and CDR2 is FQGTGA in the germline V gene. This CDR3 has 13 residues. CDR3 coding DNA: TGTGCCAGCAGCTTAACCTACAGCACTGAAGCTTTCTTT. As protein: CASSLTYSTEAFF.